This TCR beta chain was identified during a study of blood T cell repertoires in COVID-19. Only in-frame clones appear in the TCRdb table, and some are missing; sequencing was by immunoSEQ multiplex PCR. The sample consists of about 410,000 clones, roughly 90% of them appearing once. V was clipped by 2 bases and J by 7 bases, with 8 bases between them. The CDR3 consists of 13 residues. In germline, CDR1 is LNHDA, CDR2 SQIVND (reference sequence). The sequence came from a woman aged 40 to 49 with COVID-19, enrolled during active disease. The chain links TRBV19 to TRBJ2-2; D is undetermined. Sequenced input: peripheral blood. In nucleotides, the CDR3 is TGTGCCAGTAGTATACTTAGTTACGGGGAGCTGTTTTTT. It is translated as CASSILSYGELFF.